This TCR beta chain was identified in a study of blood T cell repertoires in COVID-19. The overall study: Whether acute or convalescent, the COVID-19 samples came from the United States, Italy and Spain.

Original processing notes: Estimates of nucleated cell counts were drawn from the amplification of reference gene primers. TCRdb's table, derived via immunoSEQ multiplex PCR, lists solely in-frame clones and lacks some. Clone size and V and J calls were adopted from that table, with D and trimming inferred from the DNA. The sample contains around 68,000 clones, around 86% of which appear only once. The clonotype originates from a man aged 45-65 years with active COVID-19. The sequenced sample was peripheral blood.

CDR3 region: CASSPAGGGDTQYF. The CDR3 DNA sequence: TGTGCCAGCTCACCGGCCGGGGGGGGAGATACGCAGTATTTT. V gene TRBV18 combines with J gene TRBJ2-3, with 8 nucleotides matching TRBD2. CDR3 length equals 14 residues. Germline V gene data show CDR1 as KGHSH and CDR2 as LQKENI. Trimming at V came to 3 bases and at J to 5 bases, leaving 4 bases not matched to a gene. Filled out from reference TRBV18 and TRBJ2-3, the complete variable domain reads NAGVMQNPRHLVRRRGQEARLRCSPMKGHSHVYWYRQLPEEGLKFMVYLQKENIIDESGMPKERFSAEFPKEGPSILRIQQVVRGDSAAYFCASSPAGGGDTQYFGPGTRLTVL.